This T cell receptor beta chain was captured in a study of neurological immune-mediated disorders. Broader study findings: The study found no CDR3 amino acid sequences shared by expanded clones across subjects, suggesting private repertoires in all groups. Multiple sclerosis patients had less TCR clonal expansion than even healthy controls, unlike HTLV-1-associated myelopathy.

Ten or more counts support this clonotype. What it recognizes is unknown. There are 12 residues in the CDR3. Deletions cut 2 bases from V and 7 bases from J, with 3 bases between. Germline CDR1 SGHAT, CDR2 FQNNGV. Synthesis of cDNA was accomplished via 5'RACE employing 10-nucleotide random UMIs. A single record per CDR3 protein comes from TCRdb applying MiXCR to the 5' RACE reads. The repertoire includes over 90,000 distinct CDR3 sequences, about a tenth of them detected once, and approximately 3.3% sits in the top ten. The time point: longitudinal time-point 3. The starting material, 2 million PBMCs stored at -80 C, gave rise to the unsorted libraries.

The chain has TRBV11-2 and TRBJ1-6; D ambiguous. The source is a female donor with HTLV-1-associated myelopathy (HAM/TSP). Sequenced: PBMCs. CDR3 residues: CASSLRNSPLHF. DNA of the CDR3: TGTGCCAGCAGCTTAAGAAATTCACCCCTCCACTTT.